A selection of T cell receptor beta chains follows, all from one sample in a study of cytomegalovirus exposure and HLA in healthy donors. The data were produced by immunoSEQ multiplex PCR, yet TCRdb's version contains in-frame clones alone and is incomplete. In the table there are roughly 120,000 clones, 8.5% to 10% of which are singletons. Specimen: PBMCs. These TCRs come from a man under 40 in good health and CMV-seronegative. The CDR3 runs from the conserved cysteine through the conserved F or W.

v_call: TRBV7-9; j_call: TRBJ1-1; cdr3_aa: CASGGQGGTEAFF
v_call: TRBV7-8; j_call: TRBJ1-6; cdr3_aa: CASSLETGPNSPLHF
v_call: TRBV6-6; j_call: TRBJ2-1; cdr3_aa: CASSASGNNEQFF
v_call: TRBV6-6; j_call: TRBJ1-2; cdr3_aa: CASSYSGQGTHGYTF
v_call: TRBV11-3; j_call: TRBJ2-4; cdr3_aa: CASSPSRPGSLAKNIQYF
v_call: TRBV5-1; j_call: TRBJ2-2; cdr3_aa: CASSFADRNTGELFF
v_call: TRBV4-3; j_call: TRBJ1-2; cdr3_aa: CASSPSGGPANYGYTF
v_call: TRBV5-1; j_call: TRBJ2-3; cdr3_aa: CASSLGPGSTDTQYF
v_call: TRBV30; j_call: TRBJ1-4; cdr3_aa: CAWQQGLANEKLFF
v_call: TRBV28; j_call: TRBJ1-3; cdr3_aa: CASSFRGASGNTIYF
v_call: TRBV18; j_call: TRBJ2-1; cdr3_aa: CASSPQPGQGANEQFF
v_call: TRBV13; j_call: TRBJ2-2; cdr3_aa: CASSSRLTNTGELFF
v_call: TRBV7-2; j_call: TRBJ2-5; cdr3_aa: CASSLGTSGGLGETQYF
v_call: TRBV7-9; j_call: TRBJ1-5; cdr3_aa: CASSPTGVGNQPQHF
v_call: TRBV6-1; j_call: TRBJ1-5; cdr3_aa: CASSTGTGGYQPQHF
v_call: TRBV4-1; j_call: TRBJ1-5; cdr3_aa: CASSRDRGPGQPQHF
v_call: TRBV12-5; j_call: TRBJ1-5; cdr3_aa: CASGLPNQPQHF
v_call: TRBV30; j_call: TRBJ1-1; cdr3_aa: CAWSTLVAILNTEAFF
v_call: TRBV12-5; j_call: TRBJ2-5; cdr3_aa: CASGFRTGSLQETQYF
v_call: TRBV5-6; j_call: TRBJ2-5; cdr3_aa: CASSFEVGTNQETQYF
v_call: TRBV7-2; j_call: TRBJ2-3; cdr3_aa: CASSSRGGANTDTQYF
v_call: TRBV2; j_call: TRBJ1-1; cdr3_aa: CASRSDRLNTEAFF
v_call: TRBV2; j_call: TRBJ2-1; cdr3_aa: CASRRTSGYNEQFF
v_call: TRBV5-6; j_call: TRBJ2-5; cdr3_aa: CASSNLPGLGQYF
v_call: TRBV5-1; j_call: TRBJ1-6; cdr3_aa: CASSFVADNSPLHF
v_call: TRBV7-9; j_call: TRBJ1-1; cdr3_aa: CASSPGQGETEAFF
v_call: TRBV5-6; j_call: TRBJ2-7; cdr3_aa: CASSFTTSGLIYEQYF
v_call: TRBV6-1; j_call: TRBJ2-7; cdr3_aa: CASSEAHSSAYEQYF
v_call: TRBV28; j_call: TRBJ1-2; cdr3_aa: CASSSQGAGGYTF
v_call: TRBV28; j_call: TRBJ1-4; cdr3_aa: CASSARPTGRGTSEKLFF
v_call: TRBV12-5; j_call: TRBJ2-7; cdr3_aa: CASGLVGTGLIRDF
v_call: TRBV10-3; j_call: TRBJ2-7; cdr3_aa: CAISPPEAGGEQYF
v_call: TRBV30; j_call: TRBJ2-7; cdr3_aa: CAWGRGGSYEQYF
v_call: TRBV30; j_call: TRBJ2-3; cdr3_aa: CAWSVRRTSGDTDTQYF
v_call: TRBV7-9; j_call: TRBJ1-2; cdr3_aa: CASSRRLGPSGTVNYGYTF
v_call: TRBV25-1; j_call: TRBJ1-5; cdr3_aa: CASRGTGGFNQPQHF
v_call: TRBV7-3; j_call: TRBJ2-2; cdr3_aa: CASSLGRDRTGELFF
v_call: TRBV11-3; j_call: TRBJ2-1; cdr3_aa: CASSSDALAEQFF
v_call: TRBV7-9; j_call: TRBJ2-7; cdr3_aa: CASSPRGSTYEQYF